This TCR beta chain came from a study of T cells in Graves' hyperthyroidism and ophthalmopathy. The V end lost 3 bases, the J end lost 3 bases, and 10 bases lay between the germline ends. Looked up from germline, CDR1 is SGHRS and CDR2 is YFSETQ. CDR3 length: 13 residues. Stability of Graves' hyperthyroidism was defined as absent ophthalmopathy progression within 18 months. TCR beta CDR3 sequences were amplified from RNA transcripts. TCR CDR3 underwent first-round RT-PCR with the HTBI primer set. One entry per CDR3 protein results from TCRdb running MiXCR on the multiplex PCR reads. The table lists hundreds of thousands of distinct CDR3 sequences, approximately 15% of them singletons. This clonotype was seen at least ten times.

The sequenced material came from blood. The V call is TRBV5-1, the J call TRBJ2-7; D uncertain. The receptor's source is a woman aged 18-29 years with Graves' hyperthyroidism. The CDR3 reads CASSSDGYYEQYF. In nucleotides, the CDR3 is TGCGCCAGCAGCTCGGACGGGTACTACGAGCAGTACTTC.